This entry is about one T cell receptor beta chain. Some clones are missing from TCRdb's copy, which holds only in-frame ones; the method was immunoSEQ multiplex PCR. The sample includes 25,000 to 35,000 clones, approximately 80% seen only once; the top ten take just over 35%. This CDR3 contains 14 residues. Trimming left V 3 bases short and J 0 bases short, with 6 bases between. Germline assignment: CDR1 SGHTA and CDR2 FQGNSA. This sample is part of a study of blood T cell repertoires in COVID-19. Study details: Whether acute or convalescent, the COVID-19 samples came from the United States, Italy and Spain. The analysed material was cDNA or gDNA that came from T cells, B-cell-depleted T cells, or PBMCs.

The origin of this receptor is a man at least 80 years old with acute or convalescent COVID-19. Sequencing was performed on peripheral blood. The rearrangement joins TRBV7-2 to TRBJ1-3; D call uncertain. The CDR3, as DNA: TGTGCCAGCAGCTTCGTGGCCTCTGGAAACACCATATATTTT. Amino acid sequence: CASSFVASGNTIYF.